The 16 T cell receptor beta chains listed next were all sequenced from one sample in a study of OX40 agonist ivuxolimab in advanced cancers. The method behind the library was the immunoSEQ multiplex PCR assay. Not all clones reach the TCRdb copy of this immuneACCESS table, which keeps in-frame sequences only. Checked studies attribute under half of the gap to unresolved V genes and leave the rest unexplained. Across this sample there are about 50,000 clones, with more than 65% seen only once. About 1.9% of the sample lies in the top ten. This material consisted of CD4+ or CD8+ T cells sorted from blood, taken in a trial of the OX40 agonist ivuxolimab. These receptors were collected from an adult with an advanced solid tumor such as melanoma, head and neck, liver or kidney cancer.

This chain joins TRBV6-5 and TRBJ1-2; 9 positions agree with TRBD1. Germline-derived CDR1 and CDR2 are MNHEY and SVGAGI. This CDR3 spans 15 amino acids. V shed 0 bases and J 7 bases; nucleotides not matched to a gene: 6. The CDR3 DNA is TGTGCCAGCAGTTACTCCGGGACAGGGACATCTGGCTACACCTTC. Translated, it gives CASSYSGTGTSGYTF.

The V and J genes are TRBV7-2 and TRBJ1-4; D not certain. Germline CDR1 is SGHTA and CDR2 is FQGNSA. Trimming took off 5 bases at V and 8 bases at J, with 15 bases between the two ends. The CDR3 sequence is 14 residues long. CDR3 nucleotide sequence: TGTGCCAGCAGCCCACGAGAAGGGCAGGAAAAACTGTTTTTT. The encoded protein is CASSPREGQEKLFF.

CDR3 in amino acids: CASSLMDTQYF. CDR3 DNA sequence: TGTGCCAGCAGCTTAATGGATACGCAGTATTTT. The V call is TRBV7-9, the J call TRBJ2-3, with D unresolved. Germline V gene sequence: CDR1 SEHNR, CDR2 FQNEAQ (reference sequence). V was shortened by 2 bases and J by 6 bases, with 3 bases between the two germline ends. This CDR3 has 11 amino acids.

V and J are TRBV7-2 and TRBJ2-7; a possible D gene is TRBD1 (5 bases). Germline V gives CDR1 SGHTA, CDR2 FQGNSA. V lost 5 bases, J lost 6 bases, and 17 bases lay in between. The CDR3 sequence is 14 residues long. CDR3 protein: CASSPDAGLREQYF. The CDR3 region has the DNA TGTGCCAGCAGCCCCGACGCAGGGCTGCGCGAGCAGTACTTC.

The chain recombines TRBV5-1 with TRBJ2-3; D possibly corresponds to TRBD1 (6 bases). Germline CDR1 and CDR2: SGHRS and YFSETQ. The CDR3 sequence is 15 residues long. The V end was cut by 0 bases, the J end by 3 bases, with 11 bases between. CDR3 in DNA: TGCGCCAGCAGCTTGGAGGGAACAGGGACAGATACGCAGTATTTT. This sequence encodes CASSLEGTGTDTQYF.

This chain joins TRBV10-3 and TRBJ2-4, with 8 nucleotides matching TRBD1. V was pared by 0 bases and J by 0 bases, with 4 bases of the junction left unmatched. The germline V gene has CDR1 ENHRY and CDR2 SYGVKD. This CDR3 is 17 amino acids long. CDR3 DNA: TGTGCCATCAGTGAGTCCCGGGGACAGGTAGCCAAAAACATTCAGTACTTC. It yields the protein CAISESRGQVAKNIQYF.

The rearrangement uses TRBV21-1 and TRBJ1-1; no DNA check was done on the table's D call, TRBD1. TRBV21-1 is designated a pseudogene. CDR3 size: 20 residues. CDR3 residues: CASCLVPTEWDRRMNTEAFF. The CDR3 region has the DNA TGTGCCAGCTGTCTAGTCCCAACTGAATGGGACAGACGAATGAACACTGAAGCTTTCTTT.

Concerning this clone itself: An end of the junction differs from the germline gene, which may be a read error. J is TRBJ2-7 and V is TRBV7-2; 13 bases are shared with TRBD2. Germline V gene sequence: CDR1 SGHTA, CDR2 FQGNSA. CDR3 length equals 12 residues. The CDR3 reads CASSLGTSGTIF. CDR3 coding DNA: TGTGCCAGCAGCCTGGGGACTAGCGGGACAATCTTC.

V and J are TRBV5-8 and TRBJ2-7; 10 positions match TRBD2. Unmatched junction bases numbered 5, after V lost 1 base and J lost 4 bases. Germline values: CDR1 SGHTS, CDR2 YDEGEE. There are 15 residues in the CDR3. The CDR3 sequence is CASSLSSGRLYEQYF. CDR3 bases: TGTGCCAGCAGCTTGTCTAGCGGGAGATTATACGAGCAGTACTTC.

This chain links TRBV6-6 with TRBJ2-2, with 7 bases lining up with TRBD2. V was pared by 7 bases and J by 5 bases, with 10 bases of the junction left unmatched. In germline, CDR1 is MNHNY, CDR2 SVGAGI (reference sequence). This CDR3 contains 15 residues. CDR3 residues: CASNMAGGSTGELFF. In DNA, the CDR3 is TGTGCCAGCAATATGGCTGGCGGGAGTACCGGGGAGCTGTTTTTT.

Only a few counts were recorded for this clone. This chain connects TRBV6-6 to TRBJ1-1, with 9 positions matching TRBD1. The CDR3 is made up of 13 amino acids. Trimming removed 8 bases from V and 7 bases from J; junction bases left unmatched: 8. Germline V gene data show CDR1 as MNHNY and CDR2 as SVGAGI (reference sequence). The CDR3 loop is CASGPQGAVEAFF. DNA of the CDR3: TGTGCCAGCGGTCCACAGGGGGCGGTTGAAGCTTTCTTT.

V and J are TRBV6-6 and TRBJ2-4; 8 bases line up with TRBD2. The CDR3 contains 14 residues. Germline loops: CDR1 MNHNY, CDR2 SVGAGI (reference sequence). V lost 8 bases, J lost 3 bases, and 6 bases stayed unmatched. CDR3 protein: CASHAGGFKNIQYF. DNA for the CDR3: TGTGCCAGCCACGCGGGGGGTTTCAAAAACATTCAGTACTTC.

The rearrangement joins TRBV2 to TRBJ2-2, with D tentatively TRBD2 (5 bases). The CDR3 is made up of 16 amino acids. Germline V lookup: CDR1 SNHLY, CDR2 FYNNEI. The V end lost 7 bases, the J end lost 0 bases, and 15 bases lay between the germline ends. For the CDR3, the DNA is TGTGCCAGCAACCTTAGGCCACTAGCGAACACCGGGGAGCTGTTTTTT. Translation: CASNLRPLANTGELFF.

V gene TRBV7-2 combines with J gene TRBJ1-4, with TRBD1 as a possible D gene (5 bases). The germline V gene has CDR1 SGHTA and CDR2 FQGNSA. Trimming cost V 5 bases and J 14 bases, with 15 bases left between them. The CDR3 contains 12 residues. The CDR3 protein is CASSLRQTSLFF. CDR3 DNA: TGTGCCAGCAGCCTTCGACAGACGTCTCTGTTTTTT. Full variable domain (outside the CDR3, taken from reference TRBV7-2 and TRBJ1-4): GAGVSQSPSNKVTEKGKDVELRCDPISGHTALYWYRQSLGQGLEFLIYFQGNSAPDKSGLPSDRFSAERTGGSVSTLTIQRTQQEDSAVYLCASSLRQTSLFFGSGTQLSVL.

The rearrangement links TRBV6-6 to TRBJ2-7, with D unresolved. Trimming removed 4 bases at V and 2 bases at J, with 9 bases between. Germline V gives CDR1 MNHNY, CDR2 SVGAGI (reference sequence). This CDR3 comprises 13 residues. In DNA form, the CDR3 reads TGTGCCAGCAGTTCCCGACAAGCCTACGAGCAGTACTTC. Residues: CASSSRQAYEQYF.

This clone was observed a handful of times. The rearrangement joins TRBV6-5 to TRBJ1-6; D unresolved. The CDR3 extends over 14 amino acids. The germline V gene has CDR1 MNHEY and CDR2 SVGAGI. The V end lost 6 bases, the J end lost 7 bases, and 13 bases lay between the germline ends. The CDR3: CASSRGGVNSPLHF. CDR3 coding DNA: TGTGCCAGCAGCCGGGGAGGTGTGAATTCACCCCTCCACTTT.